This T cell receptor (beta chain) was captured by sequencing in a study of T cells in Graves' hyperthyroidism and ophthalmopathy. V was cut by 6 bases and J by 8 bases, with 11 bases left in between. The CDR3 length is 12 residues. The germline gives CDR1 LNHDA, CDR2 SQIVND (reference sequence). Note on this clonotype: What it binds is unknown.

Uncontrolled infection, other autoimmune disease, pregnancy and lactation each barred patients from inclusion. Diagnoses rested on clinical symptoms, serum thyroxine and TRAb, thyroid ultrasound and orbital computed tomography. Researchers amplified the TCR beta CDR3 regions from RNA transcripts. The HTBI primer set was used in a first-round RT-PCR of the TCR CDR3. A single record per CDR3 protein comes from TCRdb applying MiXCR to the multiplex PCR reads. The data contain more than 300,000 distinct CDR3 sequences, around 13% of them singletons. Findings and caveats of the study: Blood held most thyroid clonotypes expanded above 0.001 frequency.

The J gene is TRBJ2-4, the V gene TRBV19; perhaps TRBD2 as D (5 bases). Sequences were obtained from blood. This TCR was recovered from a woman aged 25 to 39 with Graves' ophthalmopathy. Here the CDR3 reads CASSEGWDIQYF. CDR3 coding DNA: TGTGCCAGTAGCGAGGGATGGGACATTCAGTACTTC.